The present entry profiles one T cell receptor beta chain with its context. Its antigen is not known. Carrying UMI labels, the TRB cDNA libraries were prepared through 5' RACE. TCRdb reprocessed the 5' RACE reads and keeps a single row for each CDR3 protein, giving no DNA. The table lists about 89,000 distinct CDR3 sequences, with 1.1% in the top ten. CD45RO-CCR7+CD27+CD95- defined naive CD8+ T cells. The data were obtained in a study of CXCR3-negative and CXCR3-positive naive CD8 T cells. Study background: Each library held about 1.5 +/- 0.3 million TRB reads, approximately 140 million in total. Study findings and constraints: Against CXCR3-negative naive cells, CXCR3-positive naive cells showed more hydrophobic TRB CDR3s. The study inferred TCR strength from TRB CDR3 properties and found comparable surface CD5 between naive subsets. In both naive subsets diversity was comparably high, whereas memory CD8+ cells showed much lower diversity.

The CDR3 is 18 residues long. Germline V gives CDR1 DFQATT, CDR2 SNEGSKA (reference sequence). The TCR was taken from a human donor in good health. Some clones in this sample may be carry-over from other donors' samples. The sequenced sample consisted of naive CXCR3+ CD8+ T cells from blood. The subset was: CD45RO-CCR7+CD27+CD95- naive CD8+ T cells expressing CXCR3 (TNR3+). The chain is built from TRBV20-1 and TRBJ1-5; the D gene TCRdb calls, TRBD1, cannot be checked with no DNA. This CDR3 is CSARDDLGTVYSNQPQHF.